Here is one T cell receptor beta chain with its context. Its target is not known. Assay: immunoSEQ multiplex PCR; the TCRdb copy retains only in-frame clones and omits some. The sample comprises 1,400 or so clones, roughly 70% of which are singletons, and around 36% rests with the top ten. This record comes from a study of STAT3 mutations in large granular lymphocyte leukemia. Turning to the study itself: Roughly half the longitudinally sequenced T-LGLL patients had canonical STAT3 mutations.

V was clipped by 8 bases and J by 7 bases, with 18 bases between them. Germline CDR1 reads KGHSH; CDR2 reads LQKENI. The CDR3 spans 14 residues. Study conclusions and caveats: In several patients, dominant TCR clone burden exceeded STAT3 mutant burden, suggesting STAT3 mutation arose secondarily. Persisting codominant clonotypes may have hidden a small pathogenic clone. Every T-LGLL patient had at least one immunodominant TCRbeta clonotype.

Sequencing was carried out using peripheral blood mononuclear cells. The V and J genes are TRBV18 and TRBJ2-1; D assignment may be TRBD1 or TRBD2 (6 bases each). The source is a man aged 45-60 years with T-cell large granular lymphocyte leukemia. Some clones in this sample may be carry-over from other donors' samples. The CDR3 DNA follows: TGTGCCAGCCTCCGGGACAACCGGGGGAATGAGCAGTTCTTC. This sequence encodes CASLRDNRGNEQFF. The whole variable domain, remainder taken from reference TRBV18 and TRBJ2-1, is NAGVMQNPRHLVRRRGQEARLRCSPMKGHSHVYWYRQLPEEGLKFMVYLQKENIIDESGMPKERFSAEFPKEGPSILRIQQVVRGDSAAYFCASLRDNRGNEQFFGPGTRLTVL.